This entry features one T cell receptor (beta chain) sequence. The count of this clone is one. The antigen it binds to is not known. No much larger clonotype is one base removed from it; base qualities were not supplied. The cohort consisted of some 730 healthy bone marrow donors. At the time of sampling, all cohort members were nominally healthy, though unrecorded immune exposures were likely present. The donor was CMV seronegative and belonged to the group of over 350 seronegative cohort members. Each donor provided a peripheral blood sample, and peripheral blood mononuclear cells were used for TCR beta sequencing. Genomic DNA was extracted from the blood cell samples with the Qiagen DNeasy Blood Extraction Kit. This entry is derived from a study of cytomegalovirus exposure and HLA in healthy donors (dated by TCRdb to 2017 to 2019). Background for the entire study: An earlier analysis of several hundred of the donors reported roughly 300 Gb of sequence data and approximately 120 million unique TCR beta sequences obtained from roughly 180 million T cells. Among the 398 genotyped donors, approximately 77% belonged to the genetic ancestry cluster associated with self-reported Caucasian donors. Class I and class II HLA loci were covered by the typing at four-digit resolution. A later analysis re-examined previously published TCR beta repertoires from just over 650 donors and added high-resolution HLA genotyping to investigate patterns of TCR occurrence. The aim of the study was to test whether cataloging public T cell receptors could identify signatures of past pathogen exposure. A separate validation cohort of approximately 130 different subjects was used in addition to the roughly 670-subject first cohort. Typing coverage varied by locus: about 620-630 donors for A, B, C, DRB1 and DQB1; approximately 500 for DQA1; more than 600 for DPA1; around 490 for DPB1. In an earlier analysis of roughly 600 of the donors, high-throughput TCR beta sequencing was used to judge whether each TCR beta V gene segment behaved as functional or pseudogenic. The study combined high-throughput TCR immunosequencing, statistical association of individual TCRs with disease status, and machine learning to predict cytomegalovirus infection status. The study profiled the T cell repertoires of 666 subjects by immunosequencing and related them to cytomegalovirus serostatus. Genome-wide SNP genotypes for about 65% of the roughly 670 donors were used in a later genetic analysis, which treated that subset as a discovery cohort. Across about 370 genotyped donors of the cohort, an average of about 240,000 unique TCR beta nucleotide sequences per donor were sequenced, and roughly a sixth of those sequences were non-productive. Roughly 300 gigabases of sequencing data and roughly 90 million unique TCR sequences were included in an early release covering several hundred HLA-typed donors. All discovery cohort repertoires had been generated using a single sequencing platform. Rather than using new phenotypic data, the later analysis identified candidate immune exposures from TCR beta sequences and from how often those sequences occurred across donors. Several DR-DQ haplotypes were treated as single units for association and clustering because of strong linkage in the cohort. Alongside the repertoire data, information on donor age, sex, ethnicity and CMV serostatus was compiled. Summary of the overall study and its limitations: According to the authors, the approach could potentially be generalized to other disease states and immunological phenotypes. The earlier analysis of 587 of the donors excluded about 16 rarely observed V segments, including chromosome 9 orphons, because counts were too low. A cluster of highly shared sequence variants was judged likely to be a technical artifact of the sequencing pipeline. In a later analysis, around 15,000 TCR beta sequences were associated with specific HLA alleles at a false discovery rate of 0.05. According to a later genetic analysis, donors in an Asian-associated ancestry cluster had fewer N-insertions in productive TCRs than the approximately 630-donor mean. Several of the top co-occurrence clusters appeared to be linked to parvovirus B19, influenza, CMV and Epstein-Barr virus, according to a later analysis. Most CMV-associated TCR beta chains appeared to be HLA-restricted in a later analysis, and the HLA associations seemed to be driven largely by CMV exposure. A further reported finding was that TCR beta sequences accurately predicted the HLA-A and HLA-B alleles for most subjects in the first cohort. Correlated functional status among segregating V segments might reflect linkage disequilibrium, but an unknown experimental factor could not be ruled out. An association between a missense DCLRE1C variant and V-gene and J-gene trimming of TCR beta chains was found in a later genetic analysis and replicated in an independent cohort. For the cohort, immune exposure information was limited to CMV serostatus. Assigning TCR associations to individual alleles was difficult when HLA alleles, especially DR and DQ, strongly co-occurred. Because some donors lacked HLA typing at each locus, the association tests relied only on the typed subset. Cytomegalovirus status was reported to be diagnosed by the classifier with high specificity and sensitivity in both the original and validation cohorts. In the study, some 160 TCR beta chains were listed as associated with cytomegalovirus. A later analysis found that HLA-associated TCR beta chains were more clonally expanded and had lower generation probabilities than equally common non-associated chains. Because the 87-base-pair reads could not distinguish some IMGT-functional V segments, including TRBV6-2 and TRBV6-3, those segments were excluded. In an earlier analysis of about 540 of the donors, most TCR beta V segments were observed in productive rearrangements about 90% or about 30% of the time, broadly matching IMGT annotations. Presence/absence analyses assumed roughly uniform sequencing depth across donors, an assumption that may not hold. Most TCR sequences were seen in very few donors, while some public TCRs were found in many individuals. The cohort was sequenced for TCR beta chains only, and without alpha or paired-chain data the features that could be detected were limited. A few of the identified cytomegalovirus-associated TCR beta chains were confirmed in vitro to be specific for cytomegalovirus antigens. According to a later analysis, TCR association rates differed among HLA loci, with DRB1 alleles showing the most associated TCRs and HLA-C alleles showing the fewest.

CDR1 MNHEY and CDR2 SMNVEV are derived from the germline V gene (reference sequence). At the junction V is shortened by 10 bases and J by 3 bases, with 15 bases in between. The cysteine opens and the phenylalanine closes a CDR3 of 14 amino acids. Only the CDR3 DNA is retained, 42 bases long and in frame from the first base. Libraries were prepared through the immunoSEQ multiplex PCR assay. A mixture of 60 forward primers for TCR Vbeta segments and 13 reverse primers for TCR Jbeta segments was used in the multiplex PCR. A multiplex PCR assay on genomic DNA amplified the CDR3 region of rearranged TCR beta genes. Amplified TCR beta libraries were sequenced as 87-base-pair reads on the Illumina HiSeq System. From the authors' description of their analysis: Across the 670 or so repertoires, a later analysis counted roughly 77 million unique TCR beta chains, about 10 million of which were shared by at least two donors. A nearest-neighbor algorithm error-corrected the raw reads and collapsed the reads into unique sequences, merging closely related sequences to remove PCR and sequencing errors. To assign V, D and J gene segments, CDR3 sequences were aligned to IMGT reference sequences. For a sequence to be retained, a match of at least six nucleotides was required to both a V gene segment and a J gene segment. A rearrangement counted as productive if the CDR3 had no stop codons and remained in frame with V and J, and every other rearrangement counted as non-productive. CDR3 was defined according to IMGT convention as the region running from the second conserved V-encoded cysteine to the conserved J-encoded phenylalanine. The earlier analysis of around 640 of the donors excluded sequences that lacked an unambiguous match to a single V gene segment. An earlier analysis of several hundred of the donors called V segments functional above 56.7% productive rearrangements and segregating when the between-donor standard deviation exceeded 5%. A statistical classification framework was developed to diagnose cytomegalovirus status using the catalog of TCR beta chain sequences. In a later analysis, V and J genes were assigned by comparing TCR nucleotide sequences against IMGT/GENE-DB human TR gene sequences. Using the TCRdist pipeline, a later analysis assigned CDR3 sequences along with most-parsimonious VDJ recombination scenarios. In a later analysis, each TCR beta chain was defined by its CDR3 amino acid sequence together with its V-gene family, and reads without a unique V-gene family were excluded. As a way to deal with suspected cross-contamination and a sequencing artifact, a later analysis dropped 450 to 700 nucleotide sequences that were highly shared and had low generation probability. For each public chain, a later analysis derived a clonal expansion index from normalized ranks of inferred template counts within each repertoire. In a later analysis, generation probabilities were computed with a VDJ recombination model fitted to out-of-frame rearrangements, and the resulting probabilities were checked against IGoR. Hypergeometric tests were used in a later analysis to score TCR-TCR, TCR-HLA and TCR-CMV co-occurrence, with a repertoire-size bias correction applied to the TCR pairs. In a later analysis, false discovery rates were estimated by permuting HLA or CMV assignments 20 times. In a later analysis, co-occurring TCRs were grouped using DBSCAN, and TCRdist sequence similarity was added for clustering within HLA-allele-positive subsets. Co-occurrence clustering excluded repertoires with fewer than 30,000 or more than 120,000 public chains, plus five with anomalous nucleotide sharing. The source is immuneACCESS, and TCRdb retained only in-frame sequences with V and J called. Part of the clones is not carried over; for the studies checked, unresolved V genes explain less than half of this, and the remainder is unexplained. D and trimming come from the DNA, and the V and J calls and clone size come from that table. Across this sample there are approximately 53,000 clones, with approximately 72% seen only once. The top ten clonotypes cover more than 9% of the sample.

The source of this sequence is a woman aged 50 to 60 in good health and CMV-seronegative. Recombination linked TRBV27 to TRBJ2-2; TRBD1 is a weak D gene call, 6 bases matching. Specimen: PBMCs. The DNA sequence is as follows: TGTGCCACCAGACAACGGACAGACACCGGGGAGCTGTTTTTT. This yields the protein CATRQRTDTGELFF.